The clone carrying this TCR beta chain was observed a handful of times. Its cognate antigen is unknown. The 5'RACE template-switching step produced TCR cDNA and added a universal primer site and UMIs. TCRdb re-called the 5' RACE reads through MiXCR, storing one row per CDR3 protein. The sample includes some 300,000 distinct CDR3 sequences, roughly 3.5% of them seen just once. The entry originates in a study of T cells after yellow fever vaccination. Across the study: Each low-cell-number fraction was prepared by means of SMART-Seq v4 Ultra Low Input.

With 4 bases removed from V and 6 bases from J, the gap between germline ends came to 11 bases. The CDR3 covers 14 residues. The V gene's germline CDR1 is SGHRS and CDR2 YFSETQ. Study-wide findings and caveats: At under 98% for CD4 and almost 90% for CD8, most primary-vaccination clones showed up again after the booster.

The material sequenced was PBMCs, taken on the day of the yellow fever booster vaccination. The V call is TRBV5-1, the J call TRBJ1-6; no firm D call. This receptor was taken from a man aged 18 to 30 who received the YFV17D yellow fever vaccine. The CDR3: CASSLTMPNSPLHF. The DNA for the CDR3 is TGCGCCAGCAGCCTGACAATGCCTAATTCACCCCTCCACTTT.